A single sample gave rise to the 10 T cell receptor beta chains below, sequenced in a study of blood T cell repertoires in COVID-19. Profiling relied on immunoSEQ multiplex PCR, and the TCRdb table lists in-frame clones only, not all of them. The profile shows 330,000 or so clones, more than 70% of them singletons. Sequenced sample: PBMCs or T cells enriched from blood (not recorded which). These receptors all stem from a man in his forties in a cohort exposed to, infected with or recovered from COVID-19 (not recorded which).

This chain uses TRBV5-1 with TRBJ2-3, with 12 positions matching TRBD2. The V gene end was trimmed by 0 bases and the J gene end by 0 bases; junction bases not matched to a gene: 5. The germline V gene has CDR1 SGHRS and CDR2 YFSETQ. The CDR3 is 18 residues long. The CDR3 coding sequence is TGCGCCAGCAGCTTGGCACTAGCGGGAGGCTCTAGCACAGATACGCAGTATTTT. Residues: CASSLALAGGSSTDTQYF.

This sequence joins TRBV5-5 and TRBJ1-4; 7 nucleotides agree with TRBD1. The CDR3 has 16 amino acids. Trimming at V came to 2 bases and at J to 4 bases, leaving 8 bases not matched to a gene. The germline V gene has CDR1 SGHKS and CDR2 YYEKEE (reference sequence). CDR3: CASSFSRGKGNEKLFF. Written as DNA, the CDR3 is TGTGCCAGCAGCTTCAGCAGGGGGAAGGGTAATGAAAAACTGTTTTTT.

V gene TRBV2 combines with J gene TRBJ1-6; possible D gene TRBD1, 6 bases. The V end lost 3 bases, the J end lost 10 bases, and 13 bases lay between the germline ends. The V gene's germline CDR1 is SNHLY and CDR2 FYNNEI. This CDR3 is 14 amino acids long. The CDR3 DNA reads TGTGCCAGCAGTGACACAGGGAGTACGTCACCCCTCCACTTT. Translated: CASSDTGSTSPLHF.

The chain employs TRBV30 and TRBJ1-2; 8 nucleotides line up with TRBD1. The CDR3 is 15 amino acids. Germline-derived CDR1 and CDR2 are GTSNPN and SVGIG (reference sequence). J was trimmed by 7 bases and V by 1 base; bases with no gene match: 11. The CDR3 bases are TGTGCCTGGAGTGGAGGGACAGGAAAACGTAGTGGCTACACCTTC. Amino acids: CAWSGGTGKRSGYTF.

The chain carries TRBV7-2 and TRBJ2-1, with TRBD2 matching 8 bases. The CDR3 length is 14 residues. Unmatched junction bases numbered 4, after V lost 3 bases and J lost 6 bases. From germline, CDR1 is SGHTA and CDR2 FQGNSA. The DNA of the CDR3 is TGTGCCAGCAGCTTCACTAGCGGACTCAATGAGCAGTTCTTC. It translates to CASSFTSGLNEQFF.

The CDR3 loop is CASSSYSGRLYNEQFF. In DNA, the CDR3 is TGTGCCAGCAGCTCGTATAGCGGGAGGCTCTATAATGAGCAGTTCTTC. The rearrangement links TRBV7-9 to TRBJ2-1; 10 bases map to TRBD2. V dropped 4 bases and J dropped 7; count of bases not matched to a gene: 10. The CDR3 is made up of 16 amino acids. CDR1 is SEHNR and CDR2 is FQNEAQ in the germline V gene (reference sequence).

The DNA of the CDR3 is TGTGCCAGCAGCCAAGATATTGCGGGAGACGCTGAGCAGTTCTTC. Residues: CASSQDIAGDAEQFF. V usage is TRBV14 and J usage is TRBJ2-1, with 7 bases fitting TRBD2. V lost 0 bases and J lost 9; bases outside the gene matches: 8. This CDR3 has 15 residues. The germline V gene encodes CDR1 SGHDN and CDR2 FVKESK.

The chain carries TRBV3-1 (or the pseudogene TRBV3-2) and TRBJ1-2, with no clear D. The V gene lost 0 bases and the J gene lost 7 bases, with 9 bases spanning the gap. This CDR3 is 13 amino acids long. Germline-derived CDR1 and CDR2 are LGHDT and YNNKEL (reference sequence). The CDR3 protein is CASSQDFGSGYTF. CDR3 in DNA: TGTGCCAGCAGCCAAGATTTCGGGAGTGGCTACACCTTC.

This clone turned up a few times. This rearrangement joins TRBV3-1 (or the pseudogene TRBV3-2) to TRBJ1-5; D not resolved. The CDR3 extends over 15 amino acids. V lost 0 bases to trimming and J lost 4 bases, with 10 bases between them. CDR1 LGHDT and CDR2 YNNKEL come from the germline V gene (reference sequence). The CDR3 bases are TGTGCCAGCAGCCAAGATATCGGGTATAATCAGCCCCAGCATTTT. Its translation is CASSQDIGYNQPQHF.

This chain joins TRBV29-1 and TRBJ2-4, with TRBD1 identical over 8 bases. The length of the CDR3 is 12 residues. The V gene end was trimmed by 7 bases and the J gene end by 8 bases; junction bases not matched to a gene: 7. CDR1 and CDR2 from the germline V gene are SQVTM and ANQGSEA. CDR3 sequence: CSADRGGDIQYF. Written as DNA, the CDR3 is TGCAGCGCCGACAGGGGAGGAGACATTCAGTACTTC.